The clone carrying this TCR beta chain was observed a few times. TCRdb reprocessed the RT-PCR reads with MiXCR, giving one entry per CDR3 protein. This sample has approximately 170,000 distinct CDR3 sequences, with 24% found just once. This entry is derived from a study of patients and donors after allogeneic stem cell transplantation. From germline, CDR1 is GTSNPN and CDR2 SVGIG (reference sequence). This CDR3 is built from 14 residues. V lost 2 bases to trimming and J lost 2 bases, with 11 bases between them. The receptor was isolated from a human donor who was either an allogeneic HSCT recipient or a stem cell or donor lymphocyte infusion donor (not recorded which). It is not recorded whose cells these are; they may come from a transplant donor. Material for sequencing was blood, either unsorted or a sorted T cell fraction (not recorded which). V and J are TRBV30 and TRBJ2-3, with D hard to call. CDR3 DNA sequence: TGTGCCTGGAGTCCCCCACTTCCCACAGATACGCAGTATTTT. Protein product: CAWSPPLPTDTQYF.